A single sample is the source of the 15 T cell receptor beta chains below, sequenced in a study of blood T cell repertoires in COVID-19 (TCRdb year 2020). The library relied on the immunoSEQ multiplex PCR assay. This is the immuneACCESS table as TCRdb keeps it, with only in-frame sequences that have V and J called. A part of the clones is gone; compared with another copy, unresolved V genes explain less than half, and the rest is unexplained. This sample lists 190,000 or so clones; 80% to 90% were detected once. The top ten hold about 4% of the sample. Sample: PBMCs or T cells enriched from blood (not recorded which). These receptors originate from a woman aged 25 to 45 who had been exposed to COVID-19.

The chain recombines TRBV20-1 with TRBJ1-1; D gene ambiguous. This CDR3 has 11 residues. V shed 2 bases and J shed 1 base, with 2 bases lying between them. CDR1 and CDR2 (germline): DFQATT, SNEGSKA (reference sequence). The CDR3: CSARQNTEAFF. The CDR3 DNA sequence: TGCAGTGCTAGACAGAACACTGAAGCTTTCTTT.

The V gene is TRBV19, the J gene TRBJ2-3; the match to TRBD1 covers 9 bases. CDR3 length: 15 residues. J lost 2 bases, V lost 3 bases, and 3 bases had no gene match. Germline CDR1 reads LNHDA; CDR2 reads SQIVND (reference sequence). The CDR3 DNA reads TGTGCCAGTAGTATGGGACAGGGAGTCACAGATACGCAGTATTTT. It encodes CASSMGQGVTDTQYF. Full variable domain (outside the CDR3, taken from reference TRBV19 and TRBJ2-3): DGGITQSPKYLFRKEGQNVTLSCEQNLNHDAMYWYRQDPGQGLRLIYYSQIVNDFQKGDIAEGYSVSREKKESFPLTVTSAQKNPTAFYLCASSMGQGVTDTQYFGPGTRLTVL.

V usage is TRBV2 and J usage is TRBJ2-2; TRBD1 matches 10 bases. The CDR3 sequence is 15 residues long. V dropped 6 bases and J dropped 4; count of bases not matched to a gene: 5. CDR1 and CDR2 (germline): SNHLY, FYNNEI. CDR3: CASSQTGGSTGELFF. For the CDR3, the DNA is TGTGCCAGCAGCCAGACAGGGGGCAGCACCGGGGAGCTGTTTTTT.

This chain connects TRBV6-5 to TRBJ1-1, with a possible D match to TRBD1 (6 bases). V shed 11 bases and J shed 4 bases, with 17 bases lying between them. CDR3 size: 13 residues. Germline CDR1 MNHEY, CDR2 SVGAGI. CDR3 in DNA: TGTGCCGGAGTAACAGGGTCGGCCACTGAAGCTTTCTTT. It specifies CAGVTGSATEAFF.

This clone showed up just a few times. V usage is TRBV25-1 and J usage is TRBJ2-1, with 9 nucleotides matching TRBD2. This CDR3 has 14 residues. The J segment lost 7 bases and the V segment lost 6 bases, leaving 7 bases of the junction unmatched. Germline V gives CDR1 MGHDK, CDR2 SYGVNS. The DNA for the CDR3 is TGTGCCAGCAGCTTAGCGGGGGATTGGAATGAGCAGTTCTTC. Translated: CASSLAGDWNEQFF.

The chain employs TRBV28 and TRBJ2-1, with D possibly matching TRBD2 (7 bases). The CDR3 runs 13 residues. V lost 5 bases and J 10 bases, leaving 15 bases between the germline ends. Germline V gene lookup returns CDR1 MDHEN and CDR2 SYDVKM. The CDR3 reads CASSRGGSEEQFF. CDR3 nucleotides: TGTGCCAGCAGTAGGGGGGGATCAGAGGAGCAGTTCTTC. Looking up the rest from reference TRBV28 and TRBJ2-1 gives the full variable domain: DVKVTQSSRYLVKRTGEKVFLECVQDMDHENMFWYRQDPGLGLRLIYFSYDVKMKEKGDIPEGYSVSREKKERFSLILESASTNQTSMYLCASSRGGSEEQFFGPGTRLTVL.

CDR3 coding DNA: TGTGCCAGCAGCTCGAACACAGGGGCGATTGAGCAGTTCTTC. Amino acid sequence: CASSSNTGAIEQFF. The chain combines TRBV11-2 with TRBJ2-1; TRBD1 aligns across 7 bases. Looked up from germline, CDR1 is SGHAT and CDR2 is FQNNGV. V dropped 4 bases and J dropped 9; count of bases not matched to a gene: 9. The CDR3 runs to 14 residues.

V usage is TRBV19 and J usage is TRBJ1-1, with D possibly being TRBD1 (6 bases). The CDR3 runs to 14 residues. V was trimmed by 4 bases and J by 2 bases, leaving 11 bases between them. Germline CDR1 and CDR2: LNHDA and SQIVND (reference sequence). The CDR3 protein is CASSTGDINTEAFF. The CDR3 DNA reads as TGTGCCAGTAGTACCGGGGACATCAACACTGAAGCTTTCTTT.

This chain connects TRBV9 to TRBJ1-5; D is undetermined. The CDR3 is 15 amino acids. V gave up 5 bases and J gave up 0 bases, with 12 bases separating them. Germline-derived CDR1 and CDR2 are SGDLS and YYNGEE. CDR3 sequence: CASSKLPDSNQPQHF. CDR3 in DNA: TGTGCCAGCAGTAAGTTGCCAGATAGCAATCAGCCCCAGCATTTT.

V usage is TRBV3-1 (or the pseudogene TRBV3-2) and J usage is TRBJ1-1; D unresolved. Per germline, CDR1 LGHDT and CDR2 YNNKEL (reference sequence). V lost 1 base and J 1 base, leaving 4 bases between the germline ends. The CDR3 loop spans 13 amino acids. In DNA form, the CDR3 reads TGTGCCAGCAGCCAAGGAGGGAACACTGAAGCTTTCTTT. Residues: CASSQGGNTEAFF.

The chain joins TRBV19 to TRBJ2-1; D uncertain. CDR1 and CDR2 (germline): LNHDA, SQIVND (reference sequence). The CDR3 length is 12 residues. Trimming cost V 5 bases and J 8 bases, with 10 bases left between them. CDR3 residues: CASSFGLYEQFF. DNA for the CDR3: TGTGCCAGTAGTTTCGGTCTGTATGAGCAGTTCTTC.

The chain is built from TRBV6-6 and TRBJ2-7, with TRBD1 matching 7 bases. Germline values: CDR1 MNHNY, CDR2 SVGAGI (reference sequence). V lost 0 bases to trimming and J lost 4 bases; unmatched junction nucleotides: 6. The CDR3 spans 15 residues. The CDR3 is CASSYSGTALYEQYF. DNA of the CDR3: TGTGCCAGCAGTTACTCAGGGACAGCATTGTACGAGCAGTACTTC.

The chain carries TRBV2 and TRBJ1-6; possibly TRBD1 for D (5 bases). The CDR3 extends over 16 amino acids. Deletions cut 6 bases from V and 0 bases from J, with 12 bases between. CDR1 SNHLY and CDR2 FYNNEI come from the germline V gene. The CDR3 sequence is CASRVQASSYNSPLHF. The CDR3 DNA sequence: TGTGCCAGCAGGGTACAGGCTAGCTCCTATAATTCACCCCTCCACTTT.

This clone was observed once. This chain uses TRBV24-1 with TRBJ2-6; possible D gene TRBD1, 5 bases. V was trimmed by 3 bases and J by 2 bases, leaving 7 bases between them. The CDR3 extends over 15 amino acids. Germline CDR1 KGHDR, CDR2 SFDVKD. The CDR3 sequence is CATSDPGTGANVLTF. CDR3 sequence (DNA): TGTGCCACCAGTGATCCAGGGACTGGGGCCAACGTCCTGACTTTC.

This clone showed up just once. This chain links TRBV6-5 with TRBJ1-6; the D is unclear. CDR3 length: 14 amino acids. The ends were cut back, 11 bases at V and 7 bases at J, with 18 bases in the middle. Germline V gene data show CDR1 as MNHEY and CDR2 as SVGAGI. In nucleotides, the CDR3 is TGTGCCTCCGCCGTGCACCCGGGGAATTCACCCCTCCACTTT. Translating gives CASAVHPGNSPLHF.